The sequence of this TCR beta chain was determined in a study of blood T cells in healthy people across ages. With 5 bases clipped from V and 5 bases from J, the junction kept 11 bases outside the gene matches. Germline lookup yields CDR1 SGHTA and CDR2 FQGTGA. The CDR3 is 15 residues long. The use of a sample-barcoded 5' primer and a J-beta primer mix characterized a second PCR of roughly 6 to 12 cycles. TCRdb processed the 5' RACE reads anew with MiXCR; each CDR3 protein has one entry. The sample lists about 800,000 distinct CDR3 sequences; 20% to 25% were seen once. The sample also formed part of further work on T cells of mothers and their children.

The sequenced sample was blood. The chain is built from TRBV7-3 and TRBJ2-5; TRBD1 matches at 7 bases. This TCR was recovered from a boy aged 5-17 years in good health. CDR3 loop: CASSARQGLGETQYF. CDR3 nucleotides: TGTGCCAGCAGCGCACGACAGGGTTTAGGGGAGACCCAGTACTTC.